Below, 19 T cell receptor beta chains from the same sample are listed, as sequenced in a study of blood T cell repertoires in COVID-19. Assay used: immunoSEQ multiplex PCR; TCRdb lists only in-frame clones, some missing. Here the sample spans a few hundred thousand clones, roughly 86% being singletons. Sample: peripheral blood. Every receptor here comes from a man aged 18 to 30 with active or convalescent COVID-19.

About this clone: The sample has other DNA sequences that encode this CDR3 too. The CDR3 DNA follows: TGTGCCAGTAGTATACAGGGGGCCTACGAGCAGTACTTC. Amino acid sequence: CASSIQGAYEQYF. V gene TRBV19 combines with J gene TRBJ2-7; TRBD1 matches 7 bases. Germline loops: CDR1 LNHDA, CDR2 SQIVND (reference sequence). The CDR3 has 13 amino acids. Trimming at V came to 2 bases and at J to 2 bases, leaving 0 bases not matched to a gene.

V is TRBV11-2 and J is TRBJ2-3; weak D call: TRBD2 (5 bases). CDR3 length equals 14 residues. Germline V gene lookup returns CDR1 SGHAT and CDR2 FQNNGV. V was trimmed by 3 bases and J by 0 bases, leaving 7 bases between them. CDR3 coding DNA: TGTGCCAGCAGCTTGGGAGCTAGCACAGATACGCAGTATTTT. Translation: CASSLGASTDTQYF.

The rearrangement joins TRBV7-9 to TRBJ2-7; 8 nucleotides agree with TRBD1. The CDR3 totals 15 residues. Germline CDR1 and CDR2: SEHNR and FQNEAQ (reference sequence). Unmatched junction bases numbered 16, after V lost 6 bases and J lost 9 bases. As DNA, the CDR3 is TGTGCCAGCAGTTCATCGGGACAGGCCCTCTTTTGGCAGTACTTC. It yields the protein CASSSSGQALFWQYF.

J is TRBJ2-1 and V is TRBV5-4; D may be TRBD2 (5 bases). V lost 3 bases, J lost 6 bases, and 7 bases lay in between. The germline CDR1 and CDR2 sequences are SGHNT and YYREEE (reference sequence). This CDR3 has 12 amino acids. CDR3 DNA: TGTGCCAGCAGCTCAAGCGGCAATGAGCAGTTCTTC. Its translation: CASSSSGNEQFF. The full variable domain, in which reference TRBV5-4 and TRBJ2-1 provide the parts outside the CDR3, is ETGVTQSPTHLIKTRGQQVTLRCSSQSGHNTVSWYQQALGQGPQFIFQYYREEENGRGNFPPRFSGLQFPNYSSELNVNALELDDSALYLCASSSSGNEQFFGPGTRLTVL.

This chain uses TRBV5-1 with TRBJ2-1; D is possibly TRBD2 (5 bases). Trimming stripped 0 bases from V and 6 bases from J, with 10 bases between. The V gene's germline CDR1 is SGHRS and CDR2 YFSETQ. The length of the CDR3 is 14 residues. The CDR3 DNA sequence: TGCGCCAGCAGCTTGGGTTTAAGCGGCAATGAGCAGTTCTTC. It encodes CASSLGLSGNEQFF.

The chain is built from TRBV28 and TRBJ2-7; D not certain. This CDR3 is 11 amino acids long. The V end was cut by 3 bases, the J end by 4 bases, with 4 bases between. CDR1 and CDR2 (germline): MDHEN, SYDVKM. DNA of the CDR3: TGTGCCAGCAGTTTTCTGTACGAGCAGTACTTC. This gives the protein CASSFLYEQYF.

The chain has TRBV21-1 and TRBJ2-2; the D call TRBD1 from the table was never checked on the DNA. TRBV21-1 is an annotated pseudogene. This CDR3 comprises 13 residues. CDR3 protein: CASRQGQPGELFF. The DNA of the CDR3 is TGTGCCAGCAGACAGGGGCAACCCGGGGAGCTGTTTTTT.

This clone showed up just once. The genes are TRBV4-2 and TRBJ1-3; D call uncertain. Germline CDR1 reads LGHNA; CDR2 reads YNFKEQ. The CDR3 consists of 15 residues. Between the trimmed V and J ends, which lost 0 bases and 1 base, there was a span of 7 bases. The CDR3 DNA sequence: TGTGCCAGCAGCCAAGATCTCTTGTCTGGAAACACCATATATTTT. Its translation is CASSQDLLSGNTIYF.

The V call is TRBV7-9, the J call TRBJ2-1; D might be TRBD2 (6 bases). Germline V lookup: CDR1 SEHNR, CDR2 FQNEAQ (reference sequence). Trimming cost V 0 bases and J 9 bases, with 9 bases left between them. This CDR3 region has 13 residues. CDR3 loop: CASSLASGAEQFF. The CDR3 nucleotides read TGTGCCAGCAGCTTAGCTAGCGGCGCTGAGCAGTTCTTC.

V and J are TRBV5-1 and TRBJ1-1; D not resolved. Trimming pared 2 bases from V and 3 bases from J, leaving 8 bases between. This CDR3 region has 13 residues. The germline V gene encodes CDR1 SGHRS and CDR2 YFSETQ. CDR3 DNA: TGCGCCAGCAGCTTCGATCCGGACACTGAAGCTTTCTTT. Translating gives CASSFDPDTEAFF.

The chain carries TRBV5-5 and TRBJ1-6; D unresolved. This CDR3 contains 14 residues. Trimming removed 3 bases at V and 5 bases at J, with 9 bases between. Germline assignment: CDR1 SGHKS and CDR2 YYEKEE (reference sequence). CDR3 nucleotides: TGTGCCAGCAGCTGGTGGCAGAATAATTCACCCCTCCACTTT. Protein sequence: CASSWWQNNSPLHF.

This sequence joins TRBV20-1 and TRBJ2-5, with 7 nucleotides matching TRBD1. V dropped 5 bases and J dropped 6; count of bases not matched to a gene: 3. The CDR3 covers 11 residues. Germline-derived CDR1 and CDR2 are DFQATT and SNEGSKA (reference sequence). DNA for the CDR3: TGCAGTGCTGACAGGGTTAAGACCCAGTACTTC. Protein: CSADRVKTQYF.

V gene TRBV10-3 combines with J gene TRBJ2-3, with D hard to call. There are 12 residues in the CDR3. The V and J ends lost 10 bases and 4 bases respectively, with 12 bases between them. CDR1 is ENHRY, CDR2 SYGVKD, per germline. The CDR3 sequence: CATRLGADTQYF. The CDR3 region has the DNA TGTGCCACCCGGTTAGGAGCAGATACGCAGTATTTT.

The J gene is TRBJ2-5, the V gene TRBV19; 10 bases map to TRBD2. Per germline, CDR1 LNHDA and CDR2 SQIVND (reference sequence). Trimming removed 7 bases from V and 6 bases from J; junction bases left unmatched: 8. The CDR3 runs 14 residues. CDR3 residues: CASTSGGGVKTQYF. CDR3 sequence (DNA): TGTGCCAGTACTAGCGGGGGTGGAGTGAAGACCCAGTACTTC.

The chain carries TRBV9 and TRBJ2-1; D possibly corresponds to TRBD1 (7 bases). V was shortened by 3 bases and J by 8 bases, with 15 bases between the two germline ends. The germline V gene has CDR1 SGDLS and CDR2 YYNGEE. The CDR3 is 14 residues long. CDR3 loop: CASSAETGRHEQFF. CDR3 nucleotides: TGTGCCAGCAGCGCCGAGACAGGGAGGCATGAGCAGTTCTTC.

The chain links TRBV2 to TRBJ1-1, with D maybe TRBD1 (5 bases). The CDR3 runs 10 residues. Germline CDR1 SNHLY, CDR2 FYNNEI. With 9 bases removed from V and 7 bases from J, the gap between germline ends came to 9 bases. This chain's CDR3 is CARGQVEAFF. The CDR3 DNA reads as TGTGCCAGGGGGCAGGTTGAAGCTTTCTTT.

The chain is built from TRBV2 and TRBJ2-7; D possibly corresponds to TRBD2 (5 bases). V dropped 5 bases and J dropped 6 bases, with 8 bases sitting between them. This CDR3 spans 11 amino acids. Germline loops: CDR1 SNHLY, CDR2 FYNNEI. CDR3 sequence (DNA): TGTGCCAGCAGTCTAGGGAGCGAGCAGTACTTC. It is translated as CASSLGSEQYF.

CDR3 nucleotides: TGTGCCACCAGTGACAACTCCAGGGGTGGCGACGAGCAGTACTTC. Protein product: CATSDNSRGGDEQYF. The chain carries TRBV24-1 and TRBJ2-7; perhaps TRBD1 as D (6 bases). Trimming stripped 4 bases from V and 5 bases from J, with 17 bases between. The germline gives CDR1 KGHDR, CDR2 SFDVKD. CDR3 length equals 15 residues.

The gene calls are TRBV4-1 and TRBJ1-4, with D possibly being TRBD1 (6 bases). The germline V and J ends were trimmed by 4 bases and 4 bases, with 10 bases remaining between them. Germline CDR1 and CDR2: MGHRA and YSYEKL. The length of the CDR3 is 14 residues. The CDR3 DNA follows: TGCGCCAGCAGCCGGGACACAGATAATGAAAAACTGTTTTTT. Its protein is CASSRDTDNEKLFF.